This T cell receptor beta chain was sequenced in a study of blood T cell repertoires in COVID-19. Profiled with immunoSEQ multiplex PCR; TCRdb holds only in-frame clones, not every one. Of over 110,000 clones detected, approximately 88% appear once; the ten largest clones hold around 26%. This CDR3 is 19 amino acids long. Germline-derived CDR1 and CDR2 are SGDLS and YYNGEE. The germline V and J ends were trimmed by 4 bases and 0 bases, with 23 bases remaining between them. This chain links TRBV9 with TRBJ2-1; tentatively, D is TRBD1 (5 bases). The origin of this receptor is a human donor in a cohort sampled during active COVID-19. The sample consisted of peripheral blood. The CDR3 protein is CASSLSYKTASSSYNEQFF. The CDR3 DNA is TGTGCCAGCAGCCTCAGCTACAAGACAGCCTCTAGCTCCTACAATGAGCAGTTCTTC. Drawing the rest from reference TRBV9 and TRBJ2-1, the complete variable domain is DSGVTQTPKHLITATGQRVTLRCSPRSGDLSVYWYQQSLDQGLQFLIQYYNGEERAKGNILERFSAQQFPDLHSELNLSSLELGDSALYFCASSLSYKTASSSYNEQFFGPGTRLTVL.